This T cell receptor (beta chain) was found in a study of blood T cell repertoires in COVID-19. Study overall: Spain, Italy and the United States supplied samples that represented acute and convalescent COVID-19. In each case, the material was cDNA or gDNA derived from T cells, B-cell-depleted T cells, or PBMCs.

Between the trimmed V and J ends, which lost 7 bases and 3 bases, there was a span of 13 bases. This CDR3 has 13 residues. Per the germline V gene, CDR1 is MDHEN and CDR2 is SYDVKM. Original analysis: Nucleated cell number was recorded as an estimate derived from reference gene primer amplification. The table came from immunoSEQ multiplex PCR; TCRdb's copy has only in-frame clones and leaves some out. V and J calls and clone size are those listed in that table; D and trimming were worked out from the DNA. The table lists about 66,000 clones, approximately 91% of them singletons. The origin of this receptor is a human donor in a cohort sampled during active COVID-19. The chain employs TRBV28 and TRBJ2-7, with D possibly being TRBD2 (6 bases). The sequencing sample was made of peripheral blood. The CDR3 loop reads CASTLTRNYEQYF. The CDR3 bases are TGTGCCAGCACCTTGACTAGAAACTACGAGCAGTACTTC.